These 13 T cell receptor beta chains were all obtained from the same sample, sequenced in a study of blood T cell repertoires in COVID-19 (dated by TCRdb to 2020 to 2021). The library was produced with the immunoSEQ multiplex PCR assay. In its TCRdb copy, this immuneACCESS table keeps in-frame sequences only and misses some clones. Where compared with another copy, unresolved V genes explain less than half of these, and the others have no known cause. Here the sample has 100,000 or so clones; about 92% occur a single time. In total, the top ten clones hold approximately 5.4% of the sample. Material: peripheral blood. These receptors were taken from a man aged 45-65 years with active COVID-19.

The chain has TRBV6-6 and TRBJ2-7; 7 positions agree with TRBD1. The CDR3 is 14 residues long. V was pared by 7 bases and J by 0 bases, with 6 bases of the junction left unmatched. Germline CDR1 reads MNHNY; CDR2 reads SVGAGI (reference sequence). The CDR3 sequence: CASNRDSDSYEQYF. CDR3 nucleotide sequence: TGTGCCAGCAACCGGGACAGTGACTCCTACGAGCAGTACTTC.

The CDR3 sequence: CASSPGSRTLITGGELFF. The CDR3 bases are TGTGCCAGCTCACCAGGGAGCAGGACTTTAATCACCGGCGGGGAGCTGTTTTTT. The rearrangement uses TRBV18 and TRBJ2-2, with D possibly being TRBD2 (5 bases). The V and J ends lost 2 bases and 7 bases respectively, with 23 bases between them. Germline V lookup: CDR1 KGHSH, CDR2 LQKENI. CDR3 length equals 18 residues.

This chain uses TRBV3-1 (or the pseudogene TRBV3-2) with TRBJ2-7; 12 bases match TRBD2. J gave up 5 bases and V 8 bases, and 4 bases lay outside the gene matches. CDR3 length: 13 residues. CDR1 and CDR2 from the germline V gene are LGHDT and YNNKEL (reference sequence). The CDR3 nucleotides read TGTGCCAGCCTAGCGGGAGGGTCCAACGAGCAGTACTTC. Translated: CASLAGGSNEQYF.

The CDR3 is CASSPRADTRYEQYF. The CDR3 nucleotides read TGTGCCAGCAGCCCGCGGGCAGACACCCGCTACGAGCAGTACTTC. V and J are TRBV7-2 and TRBJ2-7; possible D gene TRBD2, 5 bases. Germline CDR1 SGHTA, CDR2 FQGNSA. Trimming cost V 5 bases and J 3 bases, with 17 bases left between them. This CDR3 is built from 15 residues.

The chain couples TRBV6-5 to TRBJ2-3; 12 nucleotides match TRBD2. V was clipped by 7 bases and J by 7 bases; unmatched bases: 6. The CDR3 length is 14 residues. Germline V lookup: CDR1 MNHEY, CDR2 SVGAGI. CDR3 DNA: TGTGCCAGCAAGTCTAGCGGGAGGGTTAATACGCAGTATTTT. It is translated as CASKSSGRVNTQYF.

The V gene is TRBV3-1 (or the pseudogene TRBV3-2), the J gene TRBJ2-3; D might be TRBD2 (6 bases). CDR1 is LGHDT and CDR2 is YNNKEL in the germline V gene (reference sequence). The germline V and J ends were trimmed by 0 bases and 9 bases, with 13 bases remaining between them. This CDR3 has 14 amino acids. The CDR3 loop is CASSQDGREKTQYF. The CDR3 DNA sequence: TGTGCCAGCAGCCAAGATGGGCGGGAAAAAACGCAGTATTTT.

The genes are TRBV15 and TRBJ1-1; D is unresolved. V lost 0 bases to trimming and J lost 6 bases, with 8 bases between them. CDR1 and CDR2 (germline): LNHNV, YYDKDF (reference sequence). This CDR3 is built from 13 residues. The DNA of the CDR3 is TGTGCCACCAGCAGAGACGGGTACGCTGAAGCTTTCTTT. Translated, it gives CATSRDGYAEAFF.

This chain links TRBV3-1 (or the pseudogene TRBV3-2) with TRBJ2-2, with D possibly matching TRBD1 (6 bases). Germline V gives CDR1 LGHDT, CDR2 YNNKEL (reference sequence). Trimming removed 2 bases from V and 6 bases from J, with 13 bases in between. The CDR3 runs to 15 residues. Written as DNA, the CDR3 is TGTGCCAGCAGCCAATGGCAGGGGTTTGCCGGGGAGCTGTTTTTT. Protein product: CASSQWQGFAGELFF.

The chain is built from TRBV11-2 and TRBJ1-6; tentatively, D is TRBD1 (6 bases). Germline loops: CDR1 SGHAT, CDR2 FQNNGV. The ends were cut back, 0 bases at V and 7 bases at J, with 10 bases in the middle. The CDR3 sequence is 15 residues long. CDR3 region: CASSLEGQQNSPLHF. Written as DNA, the CDR3 is TGTGCCAGCAGCTTAGAGGGACAACAAAATTCACCCCTCCACTTT.

The chain employs TRBV6-5 and TRBJ2-1, with TRBD2 matching over 7 bases. The CDR3 has 11 amino acids. Germline V gene sequence: CDR1 MNHEY, CDR2 SVGAGI. With 8 bases clipped from V and 9 bases from J, the junction kept 4 bases outside the gene matches. The CDR3 is CASRGSGEQFF. The CDR3 DNA reads TGTGCCAGCCGCGGGAGCGGTGAGCAGTTCTTC.

The chain combines TRBV20-1 with TRBJ2-1; the match to TRBD2 covers 9 bases. The length of the CDR3 is 13 residues. J was trimmed by 10 bases and V by 3 bases; bases with no gene match: 7. The germline V gene has CDR1 DFQATT and CDR2 SNEGSKA (reference sequence). CDR3 sequence reads: CSASKGAGGEQFF. Here the CDR3 DNA reads TGCAGTGCTAGTAAAGGAGCGGGAGGCGAGCAGTTCTTC.

The rearrangement links TRBV5-6 to TRBJ2-7; 9 bases agree with TRBD1. J gave up 3 bases and V 0 bases, and 4 bases lay outside the gene matches. From germline, CDR1 is SGHDT and CDR2 YYEEEE. CDR3 length equals 15 residues. Here the CDR3 DNA reads TGTGCCAGCAGCTTGGTTGGGACAGGGAGCTACGAGCAGTACTTC. This encodes CASSLVGTGSYEQYF.

This clone was found once. The chain uses TRBV5-1 and TRBJ2-2; no definite D call. The germline V gene has CDR1 SGHRS and CDR2 YFSETQ. This CDR3 contains 15 residues. V was pared by 0 bases and J by 5 bases, with 11 bases between. This CDR3 reads CASSLEQFETGELFF. The CDR3 region has the DNA TGCGCCAGCAGCTTGGAACAGTTTGAGACCGGGGAGCTGTTTTTT.